These 20 T cell receptor beta chains originate from one sample sequenced in a study of blood T cell repertoires in COVID-19. Profiling relied on immunoSEQ multiplex PCR, and the TCRdb table lists in-frame clones only, not all of them. The sample lists about 260,000 clones; around 90% were seen once. The sequencing input was peripheral blood. These receptors were taken from a human donor in a cohort sampled during active COVID-19.

The genes are TRBV19 and TRBJ1-2, with 8 bases that match TRBD1. Germline V lookup: CDR1 LNHDA, CDR2 SQIVND (reference sequence). Germline trimming cut 7 bases from V and 0 bases from J; bases unmatched to any gene: 10. The length of the CDR3 is 16 residues. The CDR3 DNA is TGTGCCAGTATTAGGAGCCAGGGGGCCTCTAACTATGGCTACACCTTC. Its protein product is CASIRSQGASNYGYTF.

The chain uses TRBV5-1 and TRBJ2-7; 11 positions match TRBD1. V lost 3 bases, J lost 6 bases, and 5 bases stayed unmatched. Germline V gives CDR1 SGHRS, CDR2 YFSETQ. This CDR3 contains 14 residues. Here the CDR3 reads CASSWTGGAGEQYF. CDR3 DNA sequence: TGCGCCAGCAGCTGGACAGGGGGCGCGGGCGAGCAGTACTTC.

The chain employs TRBV9 and TRBJ2-3; 10 nucleotides agree with TRBD2. Germline-derived CDR1 and CDR2 are SGDLS and YYNGEE. V dropped 2 bases and J dropped 3; count of bases not matched to a gene: 6. CDR3 length equals 16 residues. The CDR3: CASSVYPGLATDTQYF. The DNA of the CDR3 is TGTGCCAGCAGCGTTTATCCGGGACTAGCGACAGATACGCAGTATTTT.

This chain uses TRBV30 with TRBJ1-4, with 7 nucleotides matching TRBD1. The germline gives CDR1 GTSNPN, CDR2 SVGIG (reference sequence). J gave up 0 bases and V 3 bases, and 7 bases lay outside the gene matches. CDR3 length equals 16 residues. CDR3 in DNA: TGTGCCTGGAGCCCAAAGCAGGGGGCAACTAATGAAAAACTGTTTTTT. Translation: CAWSPKQGATNEKLFF.

The chain combines TRBV19 with TRBJ1-5; weak D call: TRBD1 (5 bases). The CDR3 sequence is 14 residues long. Germline V lookup: CDR1 LNHDA, CDR2 SQIVND (reference sequence). The V end was cut by 7 bases, the J end by 1 base, with 11 bases between. CDR3 coding DNA: TGTGCCAGTACCCGGAGGGGAAGCAATCAGCCCCAGCATTTT. Protein product: CASTRRGSNQPQHF. The full variable domain, its missing parts supplied by reference TRBV19 and TRBJ1-5, is DGGITQSPKYLFRKEGQNVTLSCEQNLNHDAMYWYRQDPGQGLRLIYYSQIVNDFQKGDIAEGYSVSREKKESFPLTVTSAQKNPTAFYLCASTRRGSNQPQHFGDGTRLSIL.

The chain joins TRBV25-1 to TRBJ1-2; D is undetermined. V lost 5 bases to trimming and J lost 5 bases, with 12 bases between them. The germline gives CDR1 MGHDK, CDR2 SYGVNS. The CDR3 spans 13 residues. The DNA of the CDR3 is TGTGCCAGCAGTCCCCGAGATCCTTATGGCTACACCTTC. Amino acids: CASSPRDPYGYTF.

This chain connects TRBV30 to TRBJ2-7; 10 bases agree with TRBD1. CDR1 is GTSNPN and CDR2 is SVGIG in the germline V gene (reference sequence). V was pared by 3 bases and J by 0 bases, with 2 bases of the junction left unmatched. There are 14 residues in the CDR3. CDR3 bases: TGTGCCTGGAGAAGGACAGGGGGCTCCTACGAGCAGTACTTC. Residues: CAWRRTGGSYEQYF.

The chain recombines TRBV19 with TRBJ1-6, with 8 bases lining up with TRBD1. Germline loops: CDR1 LNHDA, CDR2 SQIVND (reference sequence). J was trimmed by 7 bases and V by 4 bases; bases with no gene match: 12. The CDR3 totals 17 residues. The CDR3 protein is CASSTPPGQGRNSPLHF. CDR3 in DNA: TGTGCCAGTAGTACGCCCCCTGGACAGGGCCGGAATTCACCCCTCCACTTT.

The J gene is TRBJ1-1, the V gene TRBV7-8; D is unclear. The CDR3 covers 17 residues. Trimming removed 8 bases at V and 2 bases at J, with 24 bases between. Germline CDR1 SGHVS, CDR2 FQNEAQ. CDR3 sequence: CASARRLGGEQNTEAFF. In DNA form, the CDR3 reads TGTGCCAGCGCCAGAAGATTAGGCGGCGAACAAAACACTGAAGCTTTCTTT.

The chain is built from TRBV4-3 and TRBJ1-3; TRBD1 might be the D (5 bases). V was clipped by 1 base and J by 0 bases, with 10 bases between them. The CDR3 is made up of 16 amino acids. Germline CDR1 LGHNA, CDR2 YSLEER. The CDR3 loop is CASSQVSQGSGNTIYF. CDR3 in DNA: TGCGCCAGCAGCCAAGTCAGCCAGGGCTCTGGAAACACCATATATTTT.

V usage is TRBV29-1 and J usage is TRBJ1-2; D gene ambiguous. Germline V CDR1 and CDR2: SQVTM, ANQGSEA. Trimming left V 1 base short and J 5 bases short, with 8 bases between. This CDR3 has 12 residues. The CDR3 loop reads CSVEGPPYGYTF. The CDR3 DNA reads TGCAGCGTTGAAGGTCCCCCTTATGGCTACACCTTC.

The chain combines TRBV9 with TRBJ2-6; a possible D gene is TRBD2 (6 bases). This CDR3 has 15 amino acids. V dropped 6 bases and J dropped 1 base, with 11 bases sitting between them. In germline, CDR1 is SGDLS, CDR2 YYNGEE. DNA of the CDR3: TGTGCCAGCACGGGGGATAGTTCTGGGGCCAACGTCCTGACTTTC. Amino acid sequence: CASTGDSSGANVLTF.

This chain joins TRBV9 and TRBJ2-1, with 7 bases matching TRBD2. J was trimmed by 5 bases and V by 0 bases; bases with no gene match: 5. The CDR3 spans 15 residues. CDR1 and CDR2 (germline): SGDLS, YYNGEE. The chain's CDR3 is CASSVAGGGNNEQFF. In DNA form, the CDR3 reads TGTGCCAGCAGCGTAGCCGGCGGGGGTAACAATGAGCAGTTCTTC.

The genes are TRBV7-9 and TRBJ1-3, with 12 nucleotides matching TRBD1. The CDR3 runs to 16 residues. CDR1 and CDR2 (germline): SEHNR, FQNEAQ (reference sequence). V trimming: 5 bases; J trimming: 2 bases; junction bases outside the gene matches: 4. The CDR3 region has the DNA TGTGCCAGCAGCACGGGACAGGGGGCCGCTGGAAACACCATATATTTT. Protein sequence: CASSTGQGAAGNTIYF.

The chain links TRBV6-2 or TRBV6-3 to TRBJ2-3; the match to TRBD2 covers 11 bases. This CDR3 contains 16 residues. CDR1 is MNHEY and CDR2 is SVGEGT in the germline V gene. V shed 5 bases and J 2 bases; nucleotides not matched to a gene: 6. The CDR3: CASSNPLAGDTDTQYF. CDR3 DNA sequence: TGTGCCAGCAGTAACCCACTAGCGGGGGACACAGATACGCAGTATTTT.

The chain has TRBV7-9 and TRBJ2-7; 10 positions match TRBD1. The CDR3 covers 15 residues. V was clipped by 5 bases and J by 3 bases; unmatched bases: 7. Germline values: CDR1 SEHNR, CDR2 FQNEAQ (reference sequence). The CDR3 reads CASSVGGTGVYEQYF. CDR3 nucleotide sequence: TGTGCCAGCAGCGTGGGAGGGACAGGGGTCTACGAGCAGTACTTC.

The rearrangement joins TRBV27 to TRBJ2-7; D may be TRBD2 (5 bases). The CDR3 loop spans 14 amino acids. Trimming cost V 8 bases and J 0 bases, with 14 bases left between them. Germline V gene sequence: CDR1 MNHEY, CDR2 SMNVEV (reference sequence). The CDR3: CASASTESSYEQYF. In nucleotides, the CDR3 is TGTGCCAGCGCTAGCACAGAATCCTCCTACGAGCAGTACTTC.

V is TRBV5-1 and J is TRBJ2-3; D is undetermined. The germline CDR1 and CDR2 sequences are SGHRS and YFSETQ. Deletions cut 7 bases from V and 2 bases from J, with 11 bases between. The CDR3 spans 13 residues. CDR3 loop: CASSLRYTDTQYF. The CDR3 region has the DNA TGCGCCAGCTCCCTGCGATACACAGATACGCAGTATTTT.

V is TRBV19 and J is TRBJ1-2; 7 bases line up with TRBD1. The junction had 8 bases not matched to a gene; V was cut back by 0 bases and J by 7 bases. The CDR3 runs 15 residues. The V gene's germline CDR1 is LNHDA and CDR2 SQIVND (reference sequence). CDR3 in DNA: TGTGCCAGTAGTATAGAAGAGGCGCACAGGGGTGGCTACACCTTC. It yields the protein CASSIEEAHRGGYTF.

The rearrangement joins TRBV5-4 to TRBJ2-3; 7 bases are a match to TRBD2. The V gene end was trimmed by 4 bases and the J gene end by 1 base; junction bases not matched to a gene: 12. The CDR3 runs 17 residues. Germline CDR1 SGHNT, CDR2 YYREEE (reference sequence). The CDR3 loop is CASSPDGGGGGTDTQYF. CDR3 DNA sequence: TGTGCCAGCAGCCCGGATGGAGGTGGGGGGGGCACAGATACGCAGTATTTT.